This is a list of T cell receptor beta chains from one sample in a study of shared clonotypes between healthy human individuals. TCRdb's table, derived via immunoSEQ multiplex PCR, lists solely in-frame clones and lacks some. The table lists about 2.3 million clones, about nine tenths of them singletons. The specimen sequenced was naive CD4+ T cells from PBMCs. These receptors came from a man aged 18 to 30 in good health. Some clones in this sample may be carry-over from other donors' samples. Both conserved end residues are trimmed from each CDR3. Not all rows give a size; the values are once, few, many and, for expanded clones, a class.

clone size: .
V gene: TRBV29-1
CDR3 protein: SVEQNYGYT

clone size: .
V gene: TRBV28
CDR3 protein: ASSIWTDPYEQY

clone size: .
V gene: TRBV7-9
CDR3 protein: ASSPGGRGPFYGYT

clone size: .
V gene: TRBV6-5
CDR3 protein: ASISGILGGEQY

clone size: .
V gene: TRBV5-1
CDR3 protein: ASSLFTENTEAF

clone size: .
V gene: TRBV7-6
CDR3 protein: ASSLSGGNTIY

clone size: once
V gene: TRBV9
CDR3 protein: ASSARGGGRAETQY

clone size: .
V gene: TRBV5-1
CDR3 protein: ASSLARGGRSGANVLT

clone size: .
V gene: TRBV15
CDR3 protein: ATSRDLRNEQF

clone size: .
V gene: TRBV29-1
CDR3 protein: SVEENRGGGEQY

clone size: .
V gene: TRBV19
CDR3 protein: ASSLNRFNQPQH

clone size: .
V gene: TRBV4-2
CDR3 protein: ASSQTNRGRHGYT

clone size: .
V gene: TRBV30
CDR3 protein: AWSVGPRVSYT

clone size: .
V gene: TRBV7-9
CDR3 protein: ASSWDLGKAF

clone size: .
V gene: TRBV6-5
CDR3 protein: ASSYLDRVRNTEAF

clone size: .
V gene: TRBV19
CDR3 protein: ASSFIGGSTEAF

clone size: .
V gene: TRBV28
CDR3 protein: ASSFRAGYT

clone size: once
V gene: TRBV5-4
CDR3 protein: ASSPTGRGRKDEQY

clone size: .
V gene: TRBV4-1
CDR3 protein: ASSQAGRGLNQPQH

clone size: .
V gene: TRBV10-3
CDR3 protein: AIRGPSTDTQY

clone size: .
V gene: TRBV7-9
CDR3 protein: ASSLVGGPSPQH

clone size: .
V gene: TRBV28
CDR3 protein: ASGGTSAHSYNEQF

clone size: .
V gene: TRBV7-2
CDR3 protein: ASSPGGGQY

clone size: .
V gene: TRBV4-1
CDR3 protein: ASSYNGQGATNEKLF

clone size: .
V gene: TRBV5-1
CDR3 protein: ASSLLAGEQY

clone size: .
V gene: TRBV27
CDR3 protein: ASSLSLLAKNIQY

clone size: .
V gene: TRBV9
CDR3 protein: ASSVGRGRGPDTQY

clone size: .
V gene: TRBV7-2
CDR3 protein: ASSPQVGSYEQY

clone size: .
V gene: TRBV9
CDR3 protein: ASSVDPDQPQH

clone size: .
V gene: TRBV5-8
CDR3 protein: ASSFWDSVQPQH

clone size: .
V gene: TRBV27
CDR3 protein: ASNPTGVSTDTQY

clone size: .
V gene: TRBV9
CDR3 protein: ASSVSGQGFYNEQF

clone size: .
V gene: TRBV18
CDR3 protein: ASSPLGSTDTQY

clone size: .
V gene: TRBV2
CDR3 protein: ASSDNGEDEQF

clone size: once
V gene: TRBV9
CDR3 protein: ASSAWTGGGTDTQY

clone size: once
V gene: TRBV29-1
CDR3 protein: SADRGHEQY

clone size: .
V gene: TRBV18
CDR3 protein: ASSEELAQIYEQY

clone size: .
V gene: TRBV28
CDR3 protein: ASSLKAGIWFGDEQF

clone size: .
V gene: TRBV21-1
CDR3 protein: ASSKARGPKVFTEAF

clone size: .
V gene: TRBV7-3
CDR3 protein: ASSGTSGQGNTQY

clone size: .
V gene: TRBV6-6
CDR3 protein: ASGPSGSGELF

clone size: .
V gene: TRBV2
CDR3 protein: ASSDGSYEQY

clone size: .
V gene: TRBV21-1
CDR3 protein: ASSNLAELPYEQY

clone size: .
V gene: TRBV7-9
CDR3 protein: ASSFSDRDAQPQH

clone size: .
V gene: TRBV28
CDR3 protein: ASRQGSYEQY

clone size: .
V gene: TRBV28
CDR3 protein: ASSWGAGTGKPDTQY

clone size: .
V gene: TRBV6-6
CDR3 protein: ASSLIGAVSTEAF

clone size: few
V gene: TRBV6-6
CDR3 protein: ASSRGPNTGELF

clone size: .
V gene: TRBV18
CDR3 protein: ASSPDRIYEQY

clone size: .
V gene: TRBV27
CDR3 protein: ASSPQTGVSYEQY

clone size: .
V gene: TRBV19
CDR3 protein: ASSRQGVFYGYT

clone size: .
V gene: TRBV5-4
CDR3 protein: ASSFGLAASYEQY

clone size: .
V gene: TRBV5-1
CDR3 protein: ASSSGQGTNGELF